Following are 32 T cell receptor beta chains from one sample sequenced in a study of T cells in Graves' hyperthyroidism and ophthalmopathy. Researchers amplified the TCR beta CDR3 regions from RNA transcripts. The study used the HTBI primer set for a first-round RT-PCR of the TCR CDR3. TCRdb itself ran the multiplex PCR reads through MiXCR, one entry per CDR3 protein. The repertoire holds 600,000 to 900,000 distinct CDR3 sequences, with over 15% as singletons. Sequenced: blood. These receptors originate from a man between 18 and 29 years old with Graves' hyperthyroidism.

This clonotype was seen a few times. This chain joins TRBV7-2 and TRBJ2-7, with 8 nucleotides matching TRBD2. Per the germline V gene, CDR1 is SGHTA and CDR2 is FQGNSA. J was trimmed by 2 bases and V by 8 bases; bases with no gene match: 5. The CDR3 sequence is 13 residues long. CDR3 DNA sequence: TGTGCCAGCCGGACTAGCCCTGCCTACGAGCAGTACTTC. Amino acids: CASRTSPAYEQYF.

The chain recombines TRBV9 with TRBJ2-1; D call uncertain. Trimming cost V 0 bases and J 2 bases, with 12 bases left between them. Germline V lookup: CDR1 SGDLS, CDR2 YYNGEE. The CDR3 totals 16 residues. The CDR3: CASSVALRLPYNEQFF. In nucleotides, the CDR3 is TGTGCCAGCAGCGTAGCACTCCGGCTCCCCTACAATGAGCAGTTCTTC.

The V call is TRBV11-2, the J call TRBJ2-2; 8 bases agree with TRBD2. J lost 2 bases, V lost 2 bases, and 10 bases had no gene match. This CDR3 has 18 amino acids. CDR1 and CDR2 from the germline V gene are SGHAT and FQNNGV. CDR3 nucleotide sequence: TGTGCCAGCAGCTTACGGCCTAGCGGGCTTAATAACACCGGGGAGCTGTTTTTT. Its translation: CASSLRPSGLNNTGELFF.

Many counts were recorded for this clonotype. The rearrangement joins TRBV7-6 to TRBJ2-2, with D perhaps matching TRBD1 or TRBD2 (5 bases each). CDR1 and CDR2 (germline): SGHVS, FNYEAQ. Trimming cost V 3 bases and J 2 bases, with 10 bases left between them. The CDR3 has 15 residues. CDR3 coding DNA: TGTGCCAGCAGCTTGAGGGGTTTTAACACCGGGGAGCTGTTTTTT. Its translation: CASSLRGFNTGELFF.

This clonotype was detected ten times or more. The chain uses TRBV30 and TRBJ1-5; D not certain. This CDR3 spans 13 amino acids. Trimming removed 7 bases from V and 5 bases from J, with 15 bases in between. Per germline, CDR1 GTSNPN and CDR2 SVGIG (reference sequence). CDR3 nucleotides: TGTGCCTTCGCGGGCGCTGCCGATCAGCCCCAGCATTTT. Protein product: CAFAGAADQPQHF.

For this clonotype: One junction end does not reproduce the germline sequence, and a read error may be involved. The chain employs TRBV5-6 and TRBJ2-1; TRBD2 is a possible D gene (5 bases). The length of the CDR3 is 15 residues. The germline V gene has CDR1 SGHDT and CDR2 YYEEEE. The CDR3 loop is CASSYIANSHNEQFF. In DNA form, the CDR3 reads TGTGCCAGCAGCTATATAGCGAACTCCCACAATGAGCAGTTCTTC.

This clonotype occurred a few times. The chain couples TRBV9 to TRBJ2-1; D uncertain. The ends were cut back, 2 bases at V and 3 bases at J, with 12 bases in the middle. CDR1 is SGDLS, CDR2 YYNGEE, per germline. This CDR3 contains 15 residues. CDR3 sequence reads: CASSVRWAGYNEQFF. The CDR3 DNA sequence: TGTGCCAGCAGCGTTAGGTGGGCTGGCTACAATGAGCAGTTCTTC.

The rearrangement uses TRBV20-1 and TRBJ2-3, with 7 bases identical to TRBD2. This CDR3 is 14 amino acids long. Trimming at V came to 4 bases and at J to 6 bases, leaving 10 bases not matched to a gene. The germline V gene encodes CDR1 DFQATT and CDR2 SNEGSKA (reference sequence). The CDR3 reads CSAIDGRASDTQYF. CDR3 DNA sequence: TGCAGTGCTATAGATGGGAGGGCCTCTGATACGCAGTATTTT.

This clonotype has a count of ten or more. The J gene is TRBJ1-2, the V gene TRBV5-1, with 8 bases identical to TRBD1. Germline V gene lookup returns CDR1 SGHRS and CDR2 YFSETQ. J lost 8 bases, V lost 4 bases, and 10 bases had no gene match. The length of the CDR3 is 14 residues. The DNA of the CDR3 is TGCGCCAGCAGCCTGCGGACAGGGCTTTCCGGCTACACCTTC. It encodes CASSLRTGLSGYTF.

This clonotype was picked up a small number of times. The CDR3 reads CASSPKLTGGNQPQHF. In DNA form, the CDR3 reads TGTGCCAGCAGCCCCAAGCTGACAGGCGGCAATCAGCCCCAGCATTTT. The V call is TRBV3-1, the J call TRBJ1-5; D might be TRBD1 (6 bases). Germline loops: CDR1 LGHDT, CDR2 YNNKEL (reference sequence). Trimming took 4 bases from V and 2 from J, leaving 15 bases between them. CDR3 length: 16 amino acids.

This clonotype was detected many times. The chain couples TRBV6-1 to TRBJ2-1; 8 nucleotides align to TRBD1. V lost 5 bases and J lost 2; bases outside the gene matches: 5. The CDR3 sequence is 15 residues long. Germline V CDR1 and CDR2: MNHNS, SASEGT. The CDR3, as DNA: TGTGCCAGCAGTTACACAGGGGGAACCTACAATGAGCAGTTCTTC. This encodes CASSYTGGTYNEQFF.

This clonotype was observed a handful of times. V usage is TRBV7-9 and J usage is TRBJ2-7; 7 positions match TRBD2. The CDR3 length is 18 residues. Looked up from germline, CDR1 is SEHNR and CDR2 is FQNEAQ (reference sequence). V gave up 5 bases and J gave up 0 bases; unmatched junction bases: 16. CDR3 nucleotides: TGTGCCAGCAGCCCGAGGGAGGGTCTAGGACGATACTCCTACGAGCAGTACTTC. It yields the protein CASSPREGLGRYSYEQYF.

J is TRBJ2-3 and V is TRBV10-2; no clear D gene. V was trimmed by 8 bases and J by 0 bases, leaving 6 bases between them. Looked up from germline, CDR1 is WSHSY and CDR2 is SAAADI. The CDR3 is 12 residues long. The CDR3 reads CASHDSTDTQYF. The CDR3 DNA reads as TGCGCCAGCCACGACAGCACAGATACGCAGTATTTT.

CDR3 sequence: CATSGAGVNTGELFF. The CDR3 DNA reads as TGTGCCACCTCAGGGGCGGGGGTGAACACCGGGGAGCTGTTTTTT. The V call is TRBV15, the J call TRBJ2-2; TRBD2 might be the D (7 bases). V dropped 8 bases and J dropped 1 base, with 14 bases sitting between them. This CDR3 has 15 amino acids. Germline V gene sequence: CDR1 LNHNV, CDR2 YYDKDF (reference sequence).

The chain is built from TRBV10-3 and TRBJ2-1; possibly TRBD2 for D (6 bases). Deletions cut 4 bases from V and 1 base from J, with 14 bases between. This CDR3 is 16 amino acids long. CDR1 and CDR2 from the germline V gene are ENHRY and SYGVKD. The CDR3 sequence is CAISGLAAGSYNEQFF. In DNA form, the CDR3 reads TGTGCCATCAGTGGTTTAGCGGCAGGGTCCTACAATGAGCAGTTCTTC.

The gene calls are TRBV9 and TRBJ2-3, with TRBD2 matching 8 bases. CDR3 length: 15 residues. V lost 6 bases, J lost 0 bases, and 6 bases stayed unmatched. CDR1 is SGDLS, CDR2 YYNGEE, per germline. The CDR3 nucleotides read TGTGCCAGCACGAGACTAGCGCGAAGCACAGATACGCAGTATTTT. It is translated as CASTRLARSTDTQYF.

This chain links TRBV28 with TRBJ2-5, with D perhaps TRBD2 (5 bases). Between the trimmed V and J ends, which lost 5 bases and 3 bases, there was a span of 13 bases. The CDR3 spans 14 residues. Germline CDR1 reads MDHEN; CDR2 reads SYDVKM. The CDR3 spells CASSGVPREETQYF. The CDR3 bases are TGTGCCAGCAGTGGGGTCCCGAGGGAAGAGACCCAGTACTTC.

This clonotype was counted between two and nine times. V usage is TRBV30 and J usage is TRBJ1-2, with TRBD1 matching 12 bases. This CDR3 comprises 16 residues. Germline CDR1 reads GTSNPN; CDR2 reads SVGIG (reference sequence). V dropped 3 bases and J dropped 8; count of bases not matched to a gene: 13. This CDR3 is CAWSELTGTGGSGYTF. As DNA, the CDR3 is TGTGCCTGGAGCGAACTCACCGGGACAGGGGGCTCGGGCTACACCTTC.

The chain links TRBV20-1 to TRBJ2-1; TRBD2 matches at 8 bases. Trimming took 4 bases from V and 12 from J; bases not matched to a gene: 11. This CDR3 contains 13 residues. Germline V gene sequence: CDR1 DFQATT, CDR2 SNEGSKA (reference sequence). CDR3 bases: TGCAGTGCTACCAATACGGGGGGGTTGGTGCAGTTCTTC. Protein: CSATNTGGLVQFF.

This clonotype was found a few times. The rearrangement links TRBV24-1 to TRBJ1-3; 7 bases map to TRBD1. Unmatched junction bases numbered 6, after V lost 4 bases and J lost 1 base. The CDR3 has 16 residues. CDR1 and CDR2 (germline): KGHDR, SFDVKD. The CDR3 reads CATSDARGTSGNTIYF. DNA for the CDR3: TGTGCCACCAGTGACGCCAGGGGGACATCTGGAAACACCATATATTTT.

This clonotype was observed a handful of times. The J gene is TRBJ1-5, the V gene TRBV2, with D tentatively TRBD1 (5 bases). The CDR3 has 14 amino acids. Trimming removed 3 bases from V and 7 bases from J, with 13 bases in between. The germline gives CDR1 SNHLY, CDR2 FYNNEI. Here the CDR3 DNA reads TGTGCCAGCAGTGAGGGGGGGTTGTTCCAGCCCCAGCATTTT. As protein: CASSEGGLFQPQHF.

This clonotype was recorded at least ten times. The chain is built from TRBV7-2 and TRBJ2-7, with D unresolved. CDR3 length: 14 amino acids. Trimming left V 1 base short and J 0 bases short, with 7 bases between. Looked up from germline, CDR1 is SGHTA and CDR2 is FQGNSA. The chain's CDR3 is CASSLELNSYEQYF. CDR3 DNA: TGTGCCAGCAGCTTAGAACTTAACTCCTACGAGCAGTACTTC.

The gene calls are TRBV7-9 and TRBJ2-7; 7 nucleotides agree with TRBD1. The CDR3 is 14 residues long. Looked up from germline, CDR1 is SEHNR and CDR2 is FQNEAQ (reference sequence). The J segment lost 2 bases and the V segment lost 6 bases, leaving 7 bases of the junction unmatched. The DNA of the CDR3 is TGTGCCAGCAGTTTCCGACAGGGCGCCTACGAGCAGTACTTC. Protein product: CASSFRQGAYEQYF.

This clonotype showed up just a few times. The chain recombines TRBV12-3 or TRBV12-4 with TRBJ2-5; D is undetermined. The V end lost 2 bases, the J end lost 0 bases, and 7 bases lay between the germline ends. The CDR3 extends over 14 amino acids. The CDR3 here is CASSLQENQETQYF. In DNA, the CDR3 is TGTGCCAGCAGTTTACAGGAGAACCAAGAGACCCAGTACTTC.

V gene TRBV20-1 combines with J gene TRBJ2-7; D is uncertain. CDR3 length: 15 residues. CDR1 is DFQATT, CDR2 SNEGSKA, per germline (reference sequence). Trimming removed 0 bases from V and 2 bases from J, with 14 bases in between. The CDR3 nucleotides read TGCAGTGCTAGAGATGCCCAGGACCCAGCCTACGAGCAGTACTTC. This sequence encodes CSARDAQDPAYEQYF.

V is TRBV19 and J is TRBJ2-1; unclear D gene. Per the germline V gene, CDR1 is LNHDA and CDR2 is SQIVND (reference sequence). Trimming pared 2 bases from V and 7 bases from J, leaving 9 bases between. This CDR3 has 13 amino acids. CDR3 region: CASSITGLNEQFF. DNA for the CDR3: TGTGCCAGTAGTATAACTGGGTTGAATGAGCAGTTCTTC. The entire variable domain, with the rest obtained from reference TRBV19 and TRBJ2-1, is as follows: DGGITQSPKYLFRKEGQNVTLSCEQNLNHDAMYWYRQDPGQGLRLIYYSQIVNDFQKGDIAEGYSVSREKKESFPLTVTSAQKNPTAFYLCASSITGLNEQFFGPGTRLTVL.

This clonotype has at least ten counts. The chain employs TRBV25-1 and TRBJ2-7, with D perhaps matching TRBD1 or TRBD2 (5 bases each). The V gene lost 2 bases and the J gene lost 5 bases, with 10 bases spanning the gap. The CDR3 contains 13 residues. From germline, CDR1 is MGHDK and CDR2 SYGVNS. This CDR3 is CASSEQVGDEQYF. For the CDR3, the DNA is TGTGCCAGCAGTGAACAGGTGGGGGACGAGCAGTACTTC.

The chain couples TRBV29-1 to TRBJ2-3; TRBD2 is a possible D gene (6 bases). CDR3 length: 14 amino acids. The germline V and J ends were trimmed by 7 bases and 4 bases, with 18 bases remaining between them. CDR1 and CDR2 (germline): SQVTM, ANQGSEA. The CDR3 spells CSANRDFPPDTQYF. CDR3 DNA sequence: TGCAGCGCCAACCGGGACTTTCCCCCAGATACGCAGTATTTT.

This clonotype was counted ten times or more. This chain connects TRBV24-1 to TRBJ2-1; TRBD1 matches at 9 bases. CDR3 size: 15 residues. The germline V gene has CDR1 KGHDR and CDR2 SFDVKD. Unmatched junction bases numbered 6, after V lost 5 bases and J lost 5 bases. The CDR3 region is CATSAPGQGNNEQFF. CDR3 bases: TGTGCCACCAGTGCCCCGGGACAGGGAAACAATGAGCAGTTCTTC.

This clonotype has ten or more counts. The V call is TRBV30, the J call TRBJ1-1; D possibly corresponds to TRBD1 (5 bases). The CDR3 runs 13 residues. Germline-derived CDR1 and CDR2 are GTSNPN and SVGIG (reference sequence). Trimming stripped 1 base from V and 9 bases from J, with 15 bases between. In nucleotides, the CDR3 is TGTGCCTGGAGTGGCCGGGACCTTGGGAAAGCTTTCTTT. Amino acids: CAWSGRDLGKAFF.

J is TRBJ1-2 and V is TRBV7-9, with 7 bases identical to TRBD1. The trim removed 7 bases at V and 2 bases at J, leaving 7 bases unmatched. CDR3 length: 14 amino acids. Germline V gives CDR1 SEHNR, CDR2 FQNEAQ (reference sequence). DNA of the CDR3: TGTGCCAGCATCAGGGGGGCAGGAAACTATGGCTACACCTTC. Translating gives CASIRGAGNYGYTF.

This clonotype was seen a handful of times. The V gene is TRBV3-1, the J gene TRBJ2-1, with TRBD2 matching 9 bases. The CDR3 spans 16 residues. Germline V CDR1 and CDR2: LGHDT, YNNKEL (reference sequence). Unmatched junction bases numbered 8, after V lost 6 bases and J lost 2 bases. DNA of the CDR3: TGTGCCAGCAGACGAAGCGGGAGGAGGGCCTACAATGAGCAGTTCTTC. Translating it yields CASRRSGRRAYNEQFF.